The 21 T cell receptor beta chains listed next were all sequenced from one sample in a study of cytomegalovirus exposure and HLA in healthy donors. Primers for the PCR totalled 60 Vbeta and 13 Jbeta. Some clones are missing from TCRdb's copy, which holds only in-frame ones; the method was immunoSEQ multiplex PCR. The listing records roughly 34,000 clones. The sequencing sample was made of PBMCs. These receptors were collected from a woman aged 40 to 49 in good health and CMV-seropositive.

The chain carries TRBV28 and TRBJ1-5; tentative D call: TRBD1 (5 bases). Per the germline V gene, CDR1 is MDHEN and CDR2 is SYDVKM. Trimming cost V 6 bases and J 2 bases, with 14 bases left between them. The CDR3 is 15 amino acids. The CDR3 spells CASSPAGSGNQPQHF. DNA for the CDR3: TGTGCCAGCAGCCCGGCAGGGTCCGGCAATCAGCCCCAGCATTTT.

V usage is TRBV30 and J usage is TRBJ2-7; possibly TRBD1 for D (6 bases). The CDR3 consists of 15 residues. V dropped 4 bases and J dropped 1 base, with 17 bases sitting between them. CDR1 GTSNPN and CDR2 SVGIG come from the germline V gene (reference sequence). DNA of the CDR3: TGTGCCTGGACCCCCCCCCGGCAGGGGTCCTACGAGCAGTACTTC. Its translation: CAWTPPRQGSYEQYF.

The rearrangement uses TRBV18 and TRBJ1-5; D gene uncertain. The CDR3 has 14 amino acids. The ends were cut back, 0 bases at V and 7 bases at J, with 10 bases in the middle. Germline lookup yields CDR1 KGHSH and CDR2 LQKENI. The CDR3 loop reads CASSPPEVRQPQHF. The CDR3 region has the DNA TGTGCCAGCTCACCACCCGAAGTCAGGCAGCCCCAGCATTTT. The whole variable domain, filled in from reference TRBV18 and TRBJ1-5, reads NAGVMQNPRHLVRRRGQEARLRCSPMKGHSHVYWYRQLPEEGLKFMVYLQKENIIDESGMPKERFSAEFPKEGPSILRIQQVVRGDSAAYFCASSPPEVRQPQHFGDGTRLSIL.

V and J are TRBV27 and TRBJ2-1; tentatively, D is TRBD2 (6 bases). The V gene lost 6 bases and the J gene lost 5 bases, with 23 bases spanning the gap. CDR1 and CDR2 from the germline V gene are MNHEY and SMNVEV (reference sequence). CDR3 length equals 17 residues. CDR3 region: CASRGGRDSRNDNEQFF. The CDR3, as DNA: TGTGCCAGCAGAGGAGGGCGGGATTCGCGGAACGACAATGAGCAGTTCTTC.

The chain uses TRBV10-3 and TRBJ2-1; TRBD2 matches at 13 bases. The CDR3 sequence is 18 residues long. The ends lost 3 bases at V and 4 bases at J; junction bases unmatched: 9. Germline V CDR1 and CDR2: ENHRY, SYGVKD. Written as DNA, the CDR3 is TGTGCCATCAGTGACTCGGGACTAGCGGGAAGAGTTTACAATGAGCAGTTCTTC. Protein: CAISDSGLAGRVYNEQFF.

The genes are TRBV29-1 and TRBJ2-5, with 10 nucleotides matching TRBD1. The J call may be incorrect, as the DNA end agrees better with TRBJ2-7. The germline V gene has CDR1 SQVTM and CDR2 ANQGSEA. The CDR3 is made up of 12 amino acids. CDR3 in amino acids: CSVGDRGYEQYF. The CDR3 coding sequence is TGCAGCGTTGGGGACAGGGGATACGAGCAGTACTTC.

The chain combines TRBV19 with TRBJ1-1; D is uncertain. Germline V gene sequence: CDR1 LNHDA, CDR2 SQIVND (reference sequence). The germline V and J ends were trimmed by 2 bases and 7 bases, with 17 bases remaining between them. The CDR3 totals 15 residues. The CDR3 DNA is TGTGCCAGTAGTATACGAACGGGAGGCAGTGGTGAAGCTTTCTTT. This encodes CASSIRTGGSGEAFF.

The gene calls are TRBV9 and TRBJ2-2; tentative D call: TRBD2 (5 bases). Looked up from germline, CDR1 is SGDLS and CDR2 is YYNGEE. Trimming took off 0 bases at V and 7 bases at J, with 22 bases between the two ends. The CDR3 contains 18 residues. CDR3 protein: CASSVDLDGLTKGGELFF. The CDR3, as DNA: TGTGCCAGCAGCGTAGACTTAGACGGACTGACTAAAGGCGGGGAGCTGTTTTTT.

This rearrangement joins TRBV5-1 to TRBJ1-1, with 7 bases fitting TRBD1. Germline V gives CDR1 SGHRS, CDR2 YFSETQ. The junction had 4 bases not matched to a gene; V was cut back by 2 bases and J by 0 bases. This CDR3 is built from 15 residues. The DNA of the CDR3 is TGCGCCAGCAGCTTCTCCACAGGGGTGAACACTGAAGCTTTCTTT. It encodes CASSFSTGVNTEAFF. The whole variable domain, filled in from reference TRBV5-1 and TRBJ1-1, reads KAGVTQTPRYLIKTRGQQVTLSCSPISGHRSVSWYQQTPGQGLQFLFEYFSETQRNKGNFPGRFSGRQFSNSRSEMNVSTLELGDSALYLCASSFSTGVNTEAFFGQGTRLTVV.

The CDR3 spells CASSGKGTYEQYF. CDR3 sequence (DNA): TGTGCCAGCAGTGGGAAGGGGACCTACGAGCAGTACTTC. V gene TRBV2 combines with J gene TRBJ2-7, with D perhaps matching TRBD1 (5 bases). The CDR3 loop spans 13 amino acids. Germline CDR1 reads SNHLY; CDR2 reads FYNNEI. The germline V and J ends were trimmed by 4 bases and 2 bases, with 9 bases remaining between them.

This rearrangement joins TRBV6-6 to TRBJ1-1; D gene uncertain. CDR1 and CDR2 from the germline V gene are MNHNY and SVGAGI (reference sequence). The CDR3 loop spans 11 amino acids. V lost 4 bases to trimming and J lost 3 bases, with 3 bases between them. This CDR3 is CASSSYTEAFF. CDR3 DNA sequence: TGTGCCAGCAGTTCTTACACTGAAGCTTTCTTT.

The gene calls are TRBV27 and TRBJ2-7; 8 bases map to TRBD1. Looked up from germline, CDR1 is MNHEY and CDR2 is SMNVEV (reference sequence). V lost 5 bases, J lost 5 bases, and 11 bases stayed unmatched. The CDR3 sequence is 15 residues long. CDR3 region: CASSKDREVRNEQYF. CDR3 nucleotide sequence: TGTGCCAGCAGTAAGGACAGGGAGGTTAGGAACGAGCAGTACTTC.

The rearrangement joins TRBV7-2 to TRBJ1-2; 10 bases align to TRBD1. CDR3 length equals 16 residues. The junction had 7 bases not matched to a gene; V was cut back by 2 bases and J by 4 bases. CDR1 and CDR2 (germline): SGHTA, FQGNSA. The CDR3 DNA is TGTGCCAGCAGCTTAAGAGGACAGGGGGGGCTCTATGGCTACACCTTC. Translating it yields CASSLRGQGGLYGYTF.

V usage is TRBV7-9 and J usage is TRBJ2-1, with 9 bases fitting TRBD2. Germline values: CDR1 SEHNR, CDR2 FQNEAQ (reference sequence). Trimming took 8 bases from V and 5 from J; bases not matched to a gene: 4. This CDR3 is 13 amino acids long. CDR3 nucleotide sequence: TGTGCCAGCTTAAGCGGGAGGAACAATGAGCAGTTCTTC. Its protein product is CASLSGRNNEQFF.

J is TRBJ2-1 and V is TRBV18, with D possibly matching TRBD1 (5 bases). Germline CDR1 KGHSH, CDR2 LQKENI. Trimming pared 3 bases from V and 10 bases from J, leaving 10 bases between. This CDR3 has 12 residues. The CDR3 protein is CASSPQGGEQFF. As DNA, the CDR3 is TGTGCCAGCTCACCTCAGGGTGGCGAGCAGTTCTTC.

V usage is TRBV28 and J usage is TRBJ2-5; weak D call: TRBD1 (6 bases). Germline assignment: CDR1 MDHEN and CDR2 SYDVKM. The germline V and J ends were trimmed by 2 bases and 1 base, with 8 bases remaining between them. This CDR3 region has 14 residues. CDR3 region: CASSLGGSQETQYF. The CDR3 DNA sequence: TGTGCCAGCAGTTTAGGGGGCTCCCAAGAGACCCAGTACTTC.

This chain links TRBV2 with TRBJ2-7, with 10 nucleotides matching TRBD1. V shed 8 bases and J 9 bases; nucleotides not matched to a gene: 16. Per germline, CDR1 SNHLY and CDR2 FYNNEI. The CDR3 is 15 residues long. The CDR3 DNA reads TGTGCCAGCCTGGGACAGGGGCCGGAACGAGGGGTGCAGTACTTC. This translates into CASLGQGPERGVQYF.

J is TRBJ2-7 and V is TRBV7-9; TRBD1 matches 9 bases. V lost 5 bases to trimming and J lost 5 bases; unmatched junction nucleotides: 7. Per germline, CDR1 SEHNR and CDR2 FQNEAQ (reference sequence). The CDR3 runs to 14 residues. The CDR3: CASSHRDRADEQYF. The CDR3 nucleotides are TGTGCCAGCAGCCACCGGGACAGGGCCGACGAGCAGTACTTC.

The chain is built from TRBV7-9 and TRBJ2-3, with D possibly being TRBD1 (5 bases). Trimming removed 5 bases at V and 4 bases at J, with 22 bases between. From germline, CDR1 is SEHNR and CDR2 FQNEAQ (reference sequence). The CDR3 has 17 residues. As DNA, the CDR3 is TGTGCCAGCAGCCTCGGCGGTGGACACTTCTTCCCAGATACGCAGTATTTT. It translates to CASSLGGGHFFPDTQYF.

The rearrangement uses TRBV6-5 and TRBJ2-7; D is perhaps TRBD1 (6 bases). In germline, CDR1 is MNHEY, CDR2 SVGAGI. This CDR3 contains 14 residues. V shed 2 bases and J shed 4 bases, with 12 bases lying between them. For the CDR3, the DNA is TGTGCCAGCAGTTACCGTAGGGGGAGATACGAGCAGTACTTC. Its protein is CASSYRRGRYEQYF.

The J gene is TRBJ2-6, the V gene TRBV6-5, with D perhaps TRBD2 (6 bases). CDR1 is MNHEY, CDR2 SVGAGI, per germline. V was pared by 3 bases and J by 0 bases, with 9 bases between. The CDR3 spans 16 residues. CDR3 nucleotide sequence: TGTGCCAGCAGTTATGGGGGGAGCTCTGGGGCCAACGTCCTGACTTTC. It codes for CASSYGGSSGANVLTF.